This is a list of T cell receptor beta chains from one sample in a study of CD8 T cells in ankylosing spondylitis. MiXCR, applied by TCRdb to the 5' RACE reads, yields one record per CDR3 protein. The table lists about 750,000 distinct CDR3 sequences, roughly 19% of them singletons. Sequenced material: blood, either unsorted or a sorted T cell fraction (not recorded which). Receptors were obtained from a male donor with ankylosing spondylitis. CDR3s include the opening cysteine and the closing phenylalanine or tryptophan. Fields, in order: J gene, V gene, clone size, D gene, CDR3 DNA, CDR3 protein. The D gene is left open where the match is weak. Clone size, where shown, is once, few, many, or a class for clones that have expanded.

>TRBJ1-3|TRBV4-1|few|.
TGCGCCAGCAGCCAACCGGACGGCGGAAACACCATATATTTT
CASSQPDGGNTIYF
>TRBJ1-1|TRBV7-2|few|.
TGTGCCAGCAGCTTAGCGTCCGGGGCTAACACTGAAGCTTTCTTT
CASSLASGANTEAFF
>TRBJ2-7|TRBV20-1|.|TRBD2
TGCAGTGCTAGAGATTCGGGGGAGGGCCCCTACGAGCAGTACTTC
CSARDSGEGPYEQYF
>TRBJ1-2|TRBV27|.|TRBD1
TGTGCCAGCAGTTCTCCGGGACAGACCCATGGCTACACCTTC
CASSSPGQTHGYTF
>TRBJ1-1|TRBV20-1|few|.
TGCAGTGCTAGGAAGCGCGGTACGCCTGAAGCTTTCTTT
CSARKRGTPEAFF
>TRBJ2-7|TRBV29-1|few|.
TGCAGCGCTTCGAGCGGGCCCGAATACGAGCAGTACTTC
CSASSGPEYEQYF
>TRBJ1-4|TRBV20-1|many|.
TGCAGTGCTGTCGACAGAACTAATGAAAAACTGTTTTTT
CSAVDRTNEKLFF
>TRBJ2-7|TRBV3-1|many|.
TGTGCCAGCAGCCAAGTCTCCGAGCAGTACTTC
CASSQVSEQYF
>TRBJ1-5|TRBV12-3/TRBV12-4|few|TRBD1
TGTGCCAGCAGTTTTGGACAGGCTACTCAGCCCCAGCATTTT
CASSFGQATQPQHF
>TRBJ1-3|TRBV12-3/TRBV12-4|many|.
TGTGCCAGCAGTTTCTGGGGAACTGGAAACACCATATATTTT
CASSFWGTGNTIYF
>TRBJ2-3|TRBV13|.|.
TGTGCCAGCAGCTTATTGAGCGGATATAGCACAGATACGCAGTATTTT
CASSLLSGYSTDTQYF
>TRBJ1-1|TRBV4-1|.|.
TGCGCCAGCAGCCGAGGAGGAAGCACTGAAGCTTTCTTT
CASSRGGSTEAFF
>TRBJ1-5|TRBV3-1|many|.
TGTGCCAGCAGCCAAGGTTATGTCAGGGAGTATCAGCCCCAGCATTTT
CASSQGYVREYQPQHF
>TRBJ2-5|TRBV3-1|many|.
TGTGCCAGCAGCCAGACCCAAGAGACCCAGTACTTC
CASSQTQETQYF
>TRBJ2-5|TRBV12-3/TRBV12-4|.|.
TGTGCCAGCAGTTTTTGGGCAGAGACCCAGTACTTC
CASSFWAETQYF
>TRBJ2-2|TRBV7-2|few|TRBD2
TGTGCCAGCACCATACCGGGGGGAACCGGGGAGCTGTTTTTT
CASTIPGGTGELFF
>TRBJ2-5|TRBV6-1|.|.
TGTGCCAGCAGGCCTCGCTACCAAGAGACCCAGTACTTC
CASRPRYQETQYF
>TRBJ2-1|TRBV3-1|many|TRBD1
TGTGCCAGCAGCCCGACAGGGAACAATGAGCAGTTCTTC
CASSPTGNNEQFF
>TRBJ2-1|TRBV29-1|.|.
TGCAGCGTTGAGGGAACACGGAACGCCAATGAGCAGTTCTTC
CSVEGTRNANEQFF
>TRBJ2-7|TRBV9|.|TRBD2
TGTGCCAGCAGCGTAGGGAGTAGCGGGCCCTACGAGCAGTACTTC
CASSVGSSGPYEQYF
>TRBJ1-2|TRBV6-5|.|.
TGTGCCAGCAGTTACTCGAATGGTGGCTACACCTTC
CASSYSNGGYTF
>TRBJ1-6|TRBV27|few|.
TGTGCCAGCAGTCCCCACAGGGCAGTTAATTCACCCCTCCACTTT
CASSPHRAVNSPLHF
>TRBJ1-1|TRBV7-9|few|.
TGTGCCAGCAGCTTAGGGAGGGGGGGGTACACTGAAGCTTTCTTT
CASSLGRGGYTEAFF
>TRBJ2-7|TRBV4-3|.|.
TGCGCCAGCAGCCGTGGCCGGGACACAACCTACGAGCAGTACTTC
CASSRGRDTTYEQYF
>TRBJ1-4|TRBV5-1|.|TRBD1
TGCGCCAGCAGCTTAGGGACAGGGCGGAGTGAAAAACTGTTTTTT
CASSLGTGRSEKLFF
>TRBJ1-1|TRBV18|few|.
TGTGCCAGCTCACCGATGGTCGGCACTGAAGCTTTCTTT
CASSPMVGTEAFF
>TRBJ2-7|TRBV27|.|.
TGTACCAGCAGTCCCTCCCCGGGGGGCGGCTACGAGCAGTACTTC
CTSSPSPGGGYEQYF
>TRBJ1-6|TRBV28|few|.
TGTGCCAGCAGTTTCGACCAGCGGGGTAATTCACCCCTCCACTTT
CASSFDQRGNSPLHF